This T cell receptor (beta chain) originates from a study of CD8+CD57+ T cells in acquired aplastic anemia. TCR beta VDJ and CDR3 were profiled, and genomic DNA was the template. MiXCR was run by TCRdb on the reads, yielding one entry per CDR3 protein. This table holds fewer than 200,000 distinct CDR3 sequences, about 60% found once. This TCR was recovered from a human donor in good health. Sequencing was carried out using sorted CD4+, CD8+, or CD8+CD57+ T cells (not recorded which) from PBMCs.

The CDR3 DNA reads as TGCAGTGCTGGAGTACGGGGGCCCACAGATACGCAGTATTTT. It is translated as CSAGVRGPTDTQYF. This sequence joins TRBV20-1 and TRBJ2-3, with D perhaps matching TRBD1 or TRBD2 (6 bases each). Deletions cut 5 bases from V and 2 bases from J, with 14 bases between. CDR3 length equals 14 residues. Germline V gene lookup returns CDR1 DFQATT and CDR2 SNEGSKA (reference sequence).